This T cell receptor (beta chain) was recorded in a study of regulatory T cells in long-lasting Graves disease. Overall study context: Antithyroid drugs had been taken by newly diagnosed Graves' patients for under 3 months.

Sequencing libraries for TCR beta were prepared with iRepertoire HTBI primers and Arm-PCR of CDR3 regions. Each CDR3 protein gets one entry after TCRdb re-called the multiplex PCR reads with MiXCR. The sample has 510,000 or so distinct CDR3 sequences, about 11% seen once. Described time point: newly diagnosed GD, antithyroid drugs for less than 3 months. Scientists built the TCR library using RNA that was extracted from PBMCs. This clonotype has more than one count but fewer than ten. At one end the junction does not follow the germline gene, possibly because of a read error. CDR1 is SNHLY and CDR2 is FYNNEI in the germline V gene. This CDR3 is built from 15 residues. These data also formed part of another study, on T cells in Graves' hyperthyroidism and ophthalmopathy.

The sample consisted of peripheral blood mononuclear cells (PBMCs), taken at new diagnosis, from a patient treated with antithyroid drugs. V usage is TRBV2 and J usage is TRBJ1-5, with D perhaps matching TRBD1 (5 bases). The clonotype comes from a woman younger than 45 with Graves disease. CDR3 bases: TGTGCCAGCAATGAAGAGTGGGGGTTGGATCAGCCCCAGCATTTT. Translated: CASNEEWGLDQPQHF. The complete variable domain, with remaining parts taken from reference TRBV2 and TRBJ1-5, reads EPEVTQTPSHQVTQMGQEVILRCVPISNHLYFYWYRQILGQKVEFLVSFYNNEISEKSEIFDDQFSVERPDGSNFTLKIRSTKLEDSAMYFCASNEEWGLDQPQHFGDGTRLSIL.